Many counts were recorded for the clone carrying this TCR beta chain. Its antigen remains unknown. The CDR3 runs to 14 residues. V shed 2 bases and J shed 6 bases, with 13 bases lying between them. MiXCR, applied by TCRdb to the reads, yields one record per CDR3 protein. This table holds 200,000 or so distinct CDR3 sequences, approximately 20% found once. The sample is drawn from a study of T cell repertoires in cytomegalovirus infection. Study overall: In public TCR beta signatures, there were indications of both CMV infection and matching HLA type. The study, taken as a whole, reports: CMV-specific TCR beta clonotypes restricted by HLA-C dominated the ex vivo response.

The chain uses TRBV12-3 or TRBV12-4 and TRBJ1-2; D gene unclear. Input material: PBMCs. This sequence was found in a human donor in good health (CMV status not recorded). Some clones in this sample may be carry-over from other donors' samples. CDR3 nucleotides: TGTGCCAGCAGTTTAAGGCGAGGGCCCAATGGCTACACCTTC. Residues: CASSLRRGPNGYTF.